These 11 T cell receptor beta chains were sequenced from one sample in a study of cytomegalovirus exposure and HLA in healthy donors. In the PCR, 60 Vbeta and 13 Jbeta primers were used. Measured with immunoSEQ multiplex PCR; TCRdb has only the in-frame clones, and not every one. Here the sample spans some 180,000 clones, 60% to 85% being singletons. Sequencing was performed on PBMCs. These receptors all come from a man aged 18-30 years in good health and CMV-seronegative.

This clone was seen a few times. The rearrangement uses TRBV5-1 and TRBJ2-1, with D tentatively TRBD2 (5 bases). This CDR3 contains 12 residues. Between the trimmed V and J ends, which lost 1 base and 9 bases, there was a span of 8 bases. The germline CDR1 and CDR2 sequences are SGHRS and YFSETQ. The CDR3 region has the DNA TGCGCCAGCAGCTTGCCCGGAGGTGAGCAGTTCTTC. Its translation: CASSLPGGEQFF.

The V gene is TRBV5-5, the J gene TRBJ1-1; no firm D call. Trimming cost V 0 bases and J 5 bases, with 11 bases left between them. This CDR3 has 14 amino acids. CDR1 is SGHKS and CDR2 is YYEKEE in the germline V gene (reference sequence). For the CDR3, the DNA is TGTGCCAGCAGCTTGGTCCCCCTCGGGACTGAAGCTTTCTTT. The encoded protein is CASSLVPLGTEAFF.

The V call is TRBV15, the J call TRBJ1-5, with 10 bases matching TRBD1. After removal of 3 bases from V and 7 bases from J, the junction contained 6 bases not matched to a gene. Germline CDR1 reads LNHNV; CDR2 reads YYDKDF (reference sequence). This CDR3 spans 15 amino acids. This CDR3 is CATSRDRGSGQPQHF. CDR3 in DNA: TGTGCCACCAGCAGGGACAGGGGGTCGGGACAGCCCCAGCATTTT.

The chain combines TRBV30 with TRBJ1-2; D unclear. The CDR3 length is 11 residues. Germline V gene lookup returns CDR1 GTSNPN and CDR2 SVGIG (reference sequence). V lost 4 bases, J lost 3 bases, and 6 bases lay in between. The CDR3 DNA is TGTGCCTGGATACGGGACTATGGCTACACCTTC. Its protein product is CAWIRDYGYTF.

The genes are TRBV28 and TRBJ1-2; D is ambiguous. Trimming took 3 bases from V and 8 from J, leaving 7 bases between them. Germline CDR1 reads MDHEN; CDR2 reads SYDVKM. The length of the CDR3 is 11 residues. CDR3 region: CASSFNGGYTF. The CDR3 region has the DNA TGTGCCAGCAGTTTTAACGGGGGCTACACCTTC.

The V call is TRBV7-3, the J call TRBJ2-2; possible D gene TRBD1, 6 bases. Germline assignment: CDR1 SGHTA and CDR2 FQGTGA. CDR3 length: 16 amino acids. Trimming pared 5 bases from V and 1 base from J, leaving 14 bases between. This chain's CDR3 is CASSPRNRENTGELFF. CDR3 in DNA: TGTGCCAGCAGCCCTCGGAACAGGGAGAACACCGGGGAGCTGTTTTTT.

CDR3 amino acids: CASTWGTTGNTIYF. The DNA for the CDR3 is TGTGCCAGCACCTGGGGGACAACTGGAAACACCATATATTTT. The chain couples TRBV6-6 to TRBJ1-3, with D possibly matching TRBD1 (6 bases). The V end was cut by 7 bases, the J end by 2 bases, with 12 bases between. The CDR3 is 14 amino acids. Germline values: CDR1 MNHNY, CDR2 SVGAGI (reference sequence).

The chain combines TRBV11-3 with TRBJ1-2; 8 bases are a match to TRBD1. The CDR3 is 15 amino acids. Per germline, CDR1 SGHNT and CDR2 YENEEA. V was clipped by 5 bases and J by 1 base; unmatched bases: 6. The CDR3: CASSPDRGGNYGYTF. CDR3 sequence (DNA): TGTGCCAGCAGCCCAGACAGGGGAGGTAACTATGGCTACACCTTC.

J is TRBJ1-2 and V is TRBV6-1; TRBD1 agrees at 8 bases. CDR3 length equals 14 residues. Germline V gene data show CDR1 as MNHNS and CDR2 as SASEGT. Trimming cost V 8 bases and J 3 bases; bases outside gene matches: 8. The CDR3 DNA sequence: TGTGCCAGCGTAGAGACAGGGGCCCACTATGGCTACACCTTC. The encoded protein is CASVETGAHYGYTF.

The chain couples TRBV28 to TRBJ1-4; a weak D match, TRBD1 (6 bases). CDR3 length: 16 residues. The V gene lost 10 bases and the J gene lost 7 bases, with 25 bases spanning the gap. Germline CDR1 and CDR2: MDHEN and SYDVKM. Written as DNA, the CDR3 is TGTGCCACCTCTGGACCGTTACAGGGAGGGCCTGAAAAACTGTTTTTT. Translating gives CATSGPLQGGPEKLFF.

The gene calls are TRBV9 and TRBJ2-1; weak D call: TRBD2 (8 bases). V lost 3 bases and J 6 bases, leaving 19 bases between the germline ends. Germline lookup yields CDR1 SGDLS and CDR2 YYNGEE. The CDR3 extends over 16 amino acids. The DNA of the CDR3 is TGTGCCAGCAGCGCAGGGGGAGCGGGAGTCATCAATGAGCAGTTCTTC. Its translation is CASSAGGAGVINEQFF. Using reference TRBV9 and TRBJ2-1 for the parts outside the CDR3, the full variable domain is DSGVTQTPKHLITATGQRVTLRCSPRSGDLSVYWYQQSLDQGLQFLIQYYNGEERAKGNILERFSAQQFPDLHSELNLSSLELGDSALYFCASSAGGAGVINEQFFGPGTRLTVL.